The 9 T cell receptor beta chains below were found in one sample sequenced in a study of T cell responses to AZD1222 COVID-19 vaccine (dated by TCRdb to the early 2020s). Libraries came from the immunoSEQ multiplex PCR assay. This is the immuneACCESS table as TCRdb keeps it, with only in-frame sequences that have V and J called. A part of the clones is gone; compared with another copy, unresolved V genes explain less than half, and the rest is unexplained. The sample table holds 150,000 or so clones, of which 80% to 95% were seen once. 5% to 6.5% of the sample is held by the ten biggest clonotypes. In light of the paper, this sample's time point label describes: about 28 days (+/-7) after the second vaccine dose. The sample in question was peripheral blood, obtained 28 days after the second AZD1222 dose. The receptors were sampled from an adult who received the AZD1222 COVID-19 vaccine.

A remark on this clone: A junction end diverges from the germline sequence, so it may reflect a read error. V usage is TRBV7-7 and J usage is TRBJ2-7, with 10 nucleotides matching TRBD1. CDR1 is SSHAT and CDR2 is FNYEAQ in the germline V gene (reference sequence). The CDR3 sequence is 15 residues long. The chain's CDR3 is CASSSTGQGFGEQYF. The DNA of the CDR3 is TGTGCTAGCAGCTCGACGGGACAGGGGTTTGGGGAGCAGTACTTC. Full variable domain (rest looked up from reference TRBV7-7 and TRBJ2-7): GAGVSQSPRYKVTKRGQDVTLRCDPISSHATLYWYQQALGQGPEFLTYFNYEAQPDKSGLPSDRFSAERPEGSISTLTIQRTEQRDSAMYRCASSSTGQGFGEQYFGPGTRLTVT.

J is TRBJ1-6 and V is TRBV7-8; 7 bases are a match to TRBD1. The CDR3 length is 14 residues. Germline V gene data show CDR1 as SGHVS and CDR2 as FQNEAQ. V shed 3 bases, J shed 7 bases, and the junction held 3 bases outside the gene matches. The CDR3: CASSLGQLNSPLHF. CDR3 nucleotides: TGTGCCAGCAGCTTGGGACAGCTGAATTCACCCCTCCACTTT.

This rearrangement joins TRBV10-1 to TRBJ2-7, with D tentatively TRBD1 (6 bases). There are 14 residues in the CDR3. Per the germline V gene, CDR1 is WNHNN and CDR2 is SYGVQD (reference sequence). Deletions cut 10 bases from V and 4 bases from J, with 20 bases between. As DNA, the CDR3 is TGCGCCACCAGGGGTGGCTACGCCGCGTACGAGCAGTACTTC. It yields the protein CATRGGYAAYEQYF.

The table lists this clone with a count of one. The chain uses TRBV11-1 and TRBJ2-1, with 12 bases identical to TRBD2. V dropped 4 bases and J dropped 5; count of bases not matched to a gene: 6. The CDR3 spans 16 residues. Germline V gives CDR1 SGHAT, CDR2 FQDESV (reference sequence). Written as DNA, the CDR3 is TGTGCCAGCAGCTCCGCGACTAGCGGGGGCCACAATGAGCAGTTCTTC. This translates into CASSSATSGGHNEQFF.

The J gene is TRBJ1-2, the V gene TRBV30, with no clear D. This CDR3 is 12 amino acids long. Germline CDR1 and CDR2: GTSNPN and SVGIG (reference sequence). With 2 bases removed from V and 4 bases from J, the gap between germline ends came to 8 bases. The CDR3: CAWSLGAYGYTF. CDR3 DNA: TGTGCCTGGAGTCTGGGAGCCTATGGCTACACCTTC.

The rearrangement joins TRBV28 to TRBJ1-3; weak D call: TRBD1 (6 bases). V lost 7 bases and J lost 0, with 10 bases in between. The CDR3 length is 14 residues. Germline V gives CDR1 MDHEN, CDR2 SYDVKM. Here the CDR3 DNA reads TGTGCCAGCACCGGGACACGCTCTGGAAACACCATATATTTT. This gives the protein CASTGTRSGNTIYF.

The V call is TRBV9, the J call TRBJ2-7, with D perhaps TRBD2 (5 bases). Germline V gene lookup returns CDR1 SGDLS and CDR2 YYNGEE. This CDR3 comprises 13 residues. V shed 0 bases and J shed 7 bases, with 11 bases lying between them. CDR3 DNA: TGTGCCAGCAGCGTAGAGCTAGCACGAGAGCAGTACTTC. Translating it yields CASSVELAREQYF.

This clone was seen a single time. This rearrangement joins TRBV6-5 to TRBJ2-1; either TRBD1 or TRBD2 may supply D (7 bases each). This CDR3 is built from 15 residues. The ends were cut back, 5 bases at V and 7 bases at J, with 18 bases in the middle. The germline CDR1 and CDR2 sequences are MNHEY and SVGAGI. In DNA form, the CDR3 reads TGTGCCAGCAGTCGCCCAGGGGGGGGGCTGAATGAGCAGTTCTTC. This sequence encodes CASSRPGGGLNEQFF.

The chain carries TRBV11-2 and TRBJ1-6; 7 bases map to TRBD1. The ends lost 6 bases at V and 2 bases at J; junction bases unmatched: 7. The CDR3 sequence is 16 residues long. Germline V CDR1 and CDR2: SGHAT, FQNNGV. CDR3 protein: CASSLTGFAYNSPLHF. CDR3 DNA: TGTGCCAGCAGTTTGACAGGGTTCGCCTATAATTCACCCCTCCACTTT.